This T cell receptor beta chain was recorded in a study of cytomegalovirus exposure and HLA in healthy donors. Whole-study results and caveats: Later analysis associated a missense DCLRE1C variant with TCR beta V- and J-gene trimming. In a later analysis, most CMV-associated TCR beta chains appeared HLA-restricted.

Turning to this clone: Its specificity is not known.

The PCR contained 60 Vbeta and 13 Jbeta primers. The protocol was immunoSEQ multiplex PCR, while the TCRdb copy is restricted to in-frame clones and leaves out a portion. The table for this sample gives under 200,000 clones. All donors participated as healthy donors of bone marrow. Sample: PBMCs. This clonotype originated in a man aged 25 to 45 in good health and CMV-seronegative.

The CDR3 protein is CASSGTGGGELFF. CDR3 in DNA: TGTGCCAGCTCCGGGACAGGGGGCGGGGAGCTGTTTTTT. The chain links TRBV19 to TRBJ2-2, with 11 positions matching TRBD1. Germline V gene data show CDR1 as LNHDA and CDR2 as SQIVND (reference sequence). J lost 7 bases, V lost 9 bases, and 4 bases had no gene match. This CDR3 is built from 13 residues.